This T cell receptor beta chain is drawn from a study of long-term antiretroviral therapy in people with HIV. Trimming removed 5 bases from V and 4 bases from J; junction bases left unmatched: 8. The CDR3 totals 16 residues. Germline assignment: CDR1 SGHTA and CDR2 FQGNSA. At survey level, the immunoSEQ assay was run in its v3.0 version. Clones were read by immunoSEQ multiplex PCR, and TCRdb kept only the in-frame ones, dropping some. The data show roughly 30,000 clones, with around 85% seen just once and under 5% held by the top ten. This sample comprised unsorted PBMCs, obtained 0.8 years before starting antiretroviral therapy. The source is a man between 18 and 35 years old with HIV. The V call is TRBV7-2, the J call TRBJ2-1, with 10 bases fitting TRBD2. This CDR3 reads CASSLKFSGGYNEQFF. The CDR3, as DNA: TGTGCCAGCAGCCTTAAGTTTAGCGGGGGGTACAATGAGCAGTTCTTC.